The present TCR beta chain was sequenced within a study of blood T cell repertoires in COVID-19. Looking at the study overall: The United States, Italy and Spain were the sources of the acute and convalescent COVID-19 samples. In each case, the material was cDNA or gDNA derived from T cells, B-cell-depleted T cells, or PBMCs.

In the authors' workflow: Estimation of nucleated cell counts relied on the amplification of reference gene primers. Some clones are missing from TCRdb's copy, which holds only in-frame ones; the method was immunoSEQ multiplex PCR. That table furnishes V, J and clone size, whereas the DNA furnished D and trimming. The data contain approximately 240,000 clones, roughly 82% of them singletons. This clone was recorded once. Source material: peripheral blood. This TCR derives from a woman older than 75 with active or convalescent COVID-19.

CDR3 sequence (DNA): TGTGCCAGCAGCTCGACTAACACAGGGTTGGGCTACACCTTC. This sequence encodes CASSSTNTGLGYTF. J is TRBJ1-2 and V is TRBV3-1 (or the pseudogene TRBV3-2), with a weak D call TRBD1 (6 bases). Germline V gene data show CDR1 as LGHDT and CDR2 as YNNKEL (reference sequence). V lost 5 bases, J lost 8 bases, and 18 bases lay in between. The CDR3 contains 14 residues.